This TCR beta chain was sequenced in a study of CD8 T cells in Susac syndrome (dated by TCRdb to the late 2010s). A note on the overall study: The study used repertoire sequencing to test whether antigen drove CD8+ T cell activation and differentiation in Susac syndrome. CD8+ T cell repertoire clonality was compared between 12 healthy donors, around 14 Susac syndrome patients and 15 multiple sclerosis patients. What the work shows at the level of the full study, not this receptor alone: The TCR sequencing and HLA analysis was acknowledged to have included a relatively small number of individuals.

From a lookup of the germline V gene (reference sequence), CDR1 and CDR2 are LGHDT and YNNKEL. Including the terminal cysteine and phenylalanine, the CDR3 comprises 16 residues. Kept here is only the CDR3 DNA, which spans 48 bases and is read in frame from base 1. Trimming takes 0 bases from V and 0 bases from J, and the germline ends sit 11 bases apart. High-throughput TCR beta sequencing profiled peripheral blood CD8+ and CD4+ T cells from healthy donors, Susac syndrome patients and multiple sclerosis patients. The multiple sclerosis controls were treatment-naive patients whose relapsing-remitting disease, either stable or active, fulfilled the revised McDonald criteria. Bulk CD8+ and CD4+ T cells were purified magnetically by negative isolation, whereas CD8+ TEMRA cells were enriched by FACS. Blood was drawn into EDTA tubes, processed within 24 hours, and PBMCs were isolated by density gradient centrifugation. PBMCs destined for TCR sequencing were cryopreserved in liquid nitrogen and later thawed in a 37 °C water bath. The sorted or isolated CD4+, CD8+ and CD8+ TEMRA cells had a purity of 90% or higher.

For this clonotype: The antigen this receptor binds is unknown. No base quality information exists; no much larger clone differs at one position.

RNA was extracted with the RNeasy kit and roughly 0.5 to 1 ug was reverse transcribed using random hexamers. TCR beta CDR3 regions were amplified with the immunoSEQ multiplex PCR assay covering 54 Vbeta and 13 Jbeta segments. PCR amplification bias was corrected by using a synthetic template baseline for primer optimization and computational correction. The authors' pipeline ran thus. Reads were annotated to V, D and J genes per IMGT and analyzed with immunoSEQ Analyzer, keeping only productive sequences. To calculate clonality, Shannon entropy was normalized by log2 of the number of productive unique sequences and then subtracted from one. Public and private clones were assessed among the 100 most prevalent clones of each patient and control. A clone was defined as Susac-specific if it was absent from the healthy and MS cohorts, from around 960 published viral clones and from other ImmuneACCESS disease sequences. TCRdb ran its own pipeline on the public reads, namely fastp trimming at Q25 and MiXCR clone calling, and kept in-frame beta chains. Rows are combined by CDR3 protein, so each entry shows the most common genes and DNA. These V and J calls originate from TCRdb's pipeline instead of the authors' own analysis. The sample includes fewer than 350,000 distinct CDR3 sequences, with around 89% observed a single time. In total, the top ten clones hold less than 0.2% of the sample.

The source of this sequence is a human donor with multiple sclerosis. Recombination connected TRBV3-1 to TRBJ1-2; there is no confident call for the D gene. Sequencing was performed on CD8+ T cells from PBMCs. The DNA reads TGTGCCAGCAGCCAAGATCTGCTCGGAGCTAACTATGGCTACACCTTC. Translation gives CASSQDLLGANYGYTF. The CDR3 plus the reference TRBV3-1 and TRBJ1-2 genes for the other parts give the full variable domain: DTAVSQTPKYLVTQMGNDKSIKCEQNLGHDTMYWYKQDSKKFLKIMFSYNNKELIINETVPNRFSPKSPDKAHLNLHINSLELGDSAVYFCASSQDLLGANYGYTFGSGTRLTVV.